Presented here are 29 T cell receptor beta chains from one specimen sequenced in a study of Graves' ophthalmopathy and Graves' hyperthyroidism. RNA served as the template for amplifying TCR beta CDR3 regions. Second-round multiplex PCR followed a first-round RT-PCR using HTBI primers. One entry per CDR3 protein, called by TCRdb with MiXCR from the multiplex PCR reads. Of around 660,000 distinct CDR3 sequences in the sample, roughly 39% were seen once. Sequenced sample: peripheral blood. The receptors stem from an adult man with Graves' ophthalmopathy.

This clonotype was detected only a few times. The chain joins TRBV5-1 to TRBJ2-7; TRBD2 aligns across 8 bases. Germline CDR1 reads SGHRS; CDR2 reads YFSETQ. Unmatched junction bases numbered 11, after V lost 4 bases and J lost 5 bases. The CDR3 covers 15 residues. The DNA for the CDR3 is TGCGCCAGCAGCCCTGGCGGCGGGAGGACTGACGAGCAGTACTTC. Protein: CASSPGGGRTDEQYF.

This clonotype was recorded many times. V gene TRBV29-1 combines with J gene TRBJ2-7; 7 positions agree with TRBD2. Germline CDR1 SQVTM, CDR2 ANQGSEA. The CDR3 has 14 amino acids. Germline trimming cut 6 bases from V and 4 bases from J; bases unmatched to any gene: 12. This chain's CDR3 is CSVAGEGSSYEQYF. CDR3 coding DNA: TGCAGCGTCGCGGGGGAGGGGTCTTCATACGAGCAGTACTTC.

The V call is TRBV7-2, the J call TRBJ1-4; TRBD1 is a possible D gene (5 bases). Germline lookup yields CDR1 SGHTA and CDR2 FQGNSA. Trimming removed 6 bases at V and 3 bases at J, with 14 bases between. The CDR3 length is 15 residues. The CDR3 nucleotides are TGTGCCAGCAGTTCAAGGGCACAGGCTAATGAAAAACTGTTTTTT. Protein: CASSSRAQANEKLFF.

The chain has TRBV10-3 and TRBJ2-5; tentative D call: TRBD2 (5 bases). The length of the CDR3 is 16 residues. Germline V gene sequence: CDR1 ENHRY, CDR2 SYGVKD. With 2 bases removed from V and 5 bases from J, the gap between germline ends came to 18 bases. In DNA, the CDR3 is TGTGCCATCAGTGAGGGTGGACTGCTATCTTTGGAGACCCAGTACTTC. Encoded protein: CAISEGGLLSLETQYF.

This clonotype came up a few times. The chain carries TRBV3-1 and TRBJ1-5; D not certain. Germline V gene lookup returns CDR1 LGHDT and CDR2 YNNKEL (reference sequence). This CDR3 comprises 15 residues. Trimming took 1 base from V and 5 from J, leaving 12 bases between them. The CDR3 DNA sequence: TGTGCCAGCAGCCAAGGGCCGGCAGGAGATCAGCCCCAGCATTTT. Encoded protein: CASSQGPAGDQPQHF.

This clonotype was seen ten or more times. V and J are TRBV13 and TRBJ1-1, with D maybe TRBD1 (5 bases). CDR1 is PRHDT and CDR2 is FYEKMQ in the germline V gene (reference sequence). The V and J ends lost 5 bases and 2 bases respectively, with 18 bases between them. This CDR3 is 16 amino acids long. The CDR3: CASSLRTGTPNTEAFF. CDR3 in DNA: TGTGCCAGCAGCCTCAGGACCGGGACTCCAAACACTGAAGCTTTCTTT.

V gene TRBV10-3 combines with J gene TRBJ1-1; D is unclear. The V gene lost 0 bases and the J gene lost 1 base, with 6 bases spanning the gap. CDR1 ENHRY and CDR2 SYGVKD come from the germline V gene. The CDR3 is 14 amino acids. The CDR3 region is CAISESGPNTEAFF. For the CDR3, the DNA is TGTGCCATCAGTGAGTCAGGGCCGAACACTGAAGCTTTCTTT.

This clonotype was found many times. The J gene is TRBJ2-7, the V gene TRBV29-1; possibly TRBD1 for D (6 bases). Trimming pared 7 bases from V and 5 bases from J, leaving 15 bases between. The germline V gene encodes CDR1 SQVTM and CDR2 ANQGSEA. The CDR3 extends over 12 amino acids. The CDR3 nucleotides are TGCAGCGCCGTCTCCACAGGGAACGAGCAGTACTTC. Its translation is CSAVSTGNEQYF.

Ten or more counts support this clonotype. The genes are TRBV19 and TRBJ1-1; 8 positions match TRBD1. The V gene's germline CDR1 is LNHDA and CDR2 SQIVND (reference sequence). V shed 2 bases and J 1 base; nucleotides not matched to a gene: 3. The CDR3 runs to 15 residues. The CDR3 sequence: CASSIHDRGNTEAFF. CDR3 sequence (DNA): TGTGCCAGTAGTATACACGACAGGGGGAACACTGAAGCTTTCTTT. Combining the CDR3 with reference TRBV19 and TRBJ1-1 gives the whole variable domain DGGITQSPKYLFRKEGQNVTLSCEQNLNHDAMYWYRQDPGQGLRLIYYSQIVNDFQKGDIAEGYSVSREKKESFPLTVTSAQKNPTAFYLCASSIHDRGNTEAFFGQGTRLTVV.

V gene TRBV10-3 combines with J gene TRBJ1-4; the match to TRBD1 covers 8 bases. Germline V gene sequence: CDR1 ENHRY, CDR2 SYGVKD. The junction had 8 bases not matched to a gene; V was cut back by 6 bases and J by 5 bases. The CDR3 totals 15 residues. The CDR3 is CAISLDRALNEKLFF. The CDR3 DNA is TGTGCCATCAGCTTGGACAGGGCCTTGAATGAAAAACTGTTTTTT.

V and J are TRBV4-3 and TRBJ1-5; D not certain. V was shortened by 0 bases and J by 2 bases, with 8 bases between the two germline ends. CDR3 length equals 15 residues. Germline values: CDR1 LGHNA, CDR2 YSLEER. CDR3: CASSQELVGNQPQHF. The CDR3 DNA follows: TGCGCCAGCAGCCAAGAACTGGTGGGCAATCAGCCCCAGCATTTT.

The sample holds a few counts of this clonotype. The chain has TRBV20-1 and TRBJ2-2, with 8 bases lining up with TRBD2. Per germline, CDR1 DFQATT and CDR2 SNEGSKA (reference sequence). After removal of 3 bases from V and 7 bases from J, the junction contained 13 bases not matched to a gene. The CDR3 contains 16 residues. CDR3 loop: CSARPIGSGIGGELFF. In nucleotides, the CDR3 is TGCAGTGCTAGGCCAATCGGTAGCGGGATTGGCGGGGAGCTGTTTTTT.

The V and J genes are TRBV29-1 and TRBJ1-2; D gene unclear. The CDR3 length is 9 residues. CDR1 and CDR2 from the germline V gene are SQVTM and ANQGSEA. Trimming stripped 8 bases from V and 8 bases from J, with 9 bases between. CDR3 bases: TGCAGCTGGGGTCGGGGCTACACCTTC. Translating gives CSWGRGYTF.

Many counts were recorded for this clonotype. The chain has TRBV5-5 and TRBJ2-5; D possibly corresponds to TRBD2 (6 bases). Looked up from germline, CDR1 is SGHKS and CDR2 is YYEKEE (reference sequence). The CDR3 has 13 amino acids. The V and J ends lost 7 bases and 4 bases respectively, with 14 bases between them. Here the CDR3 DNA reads TGTGCCAGCCCCCAAACAGCGGGAGAGACCCAGTACTTC. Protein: CASPQTAGETQYF. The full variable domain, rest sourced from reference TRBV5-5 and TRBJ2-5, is DAGVTQSPTHLIKTRGQQVTLRCSPISGHKSVSWYQQVLGQGPQFIFQYYEKEERGRGNFPDRFSARQFPNYSSELNVNALLLGDSALYLCASPQTAGETQYFGPGTRLLVL.

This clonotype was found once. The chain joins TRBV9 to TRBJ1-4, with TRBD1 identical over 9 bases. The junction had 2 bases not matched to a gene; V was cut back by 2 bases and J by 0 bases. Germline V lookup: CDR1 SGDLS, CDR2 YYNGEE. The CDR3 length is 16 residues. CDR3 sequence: CASSVGQGTTNEKLFF. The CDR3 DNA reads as TGTGCCAGCAGCGTCGGACAGGGGACAACTAATGAAAAACTGTTTTTT.

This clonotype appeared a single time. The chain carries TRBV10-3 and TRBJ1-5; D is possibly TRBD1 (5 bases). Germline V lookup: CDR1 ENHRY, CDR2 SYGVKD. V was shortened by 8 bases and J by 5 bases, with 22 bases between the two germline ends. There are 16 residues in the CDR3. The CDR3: CAIGVRDGEAYQPQHF. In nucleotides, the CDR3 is TGTGCCATCGGGGTCAGGGATGGGGAGGCGTATCAGCCCCAGCATTTT.

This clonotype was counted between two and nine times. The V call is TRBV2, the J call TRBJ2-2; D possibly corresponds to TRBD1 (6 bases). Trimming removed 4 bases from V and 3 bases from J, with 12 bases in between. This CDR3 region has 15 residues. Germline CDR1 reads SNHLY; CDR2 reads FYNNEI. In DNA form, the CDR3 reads TGTGCCAGCAGTGGGGGGCCGGTGGACACCGGGGAGCTGTTTTTT. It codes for CASSGGPVDTGELFF.

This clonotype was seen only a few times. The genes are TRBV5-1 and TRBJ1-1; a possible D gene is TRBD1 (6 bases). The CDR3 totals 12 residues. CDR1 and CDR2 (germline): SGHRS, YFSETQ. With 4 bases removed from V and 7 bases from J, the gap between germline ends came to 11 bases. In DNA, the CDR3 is TGCGCCAGCAGCCCCGGGACAAATGAAGCTTTCTTT. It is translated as CASSPGTNEAFF.

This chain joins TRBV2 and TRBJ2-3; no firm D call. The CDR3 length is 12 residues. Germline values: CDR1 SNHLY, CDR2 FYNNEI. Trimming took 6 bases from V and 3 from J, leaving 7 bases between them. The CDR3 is CASSLLTDTQYF. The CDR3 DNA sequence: TGTGCCAGCAGCTTATTAACAGATACGCAGTATTTT.

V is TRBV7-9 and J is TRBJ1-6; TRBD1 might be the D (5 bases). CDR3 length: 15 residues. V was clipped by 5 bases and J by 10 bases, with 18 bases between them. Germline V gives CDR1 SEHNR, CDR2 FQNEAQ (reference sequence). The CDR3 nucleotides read TGTGCCAGCAGCCAGGTCGGAGGGGCTGGATCACCCCTCCACTTT. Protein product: CASSQVGGAGSPLHF.

CDR3: CASSPLQDTEAFF. CDR3 nucleotides: TGTGCCAGCTCCCCCCTTCAGGACACTGAAGCTTTCTTT. The gene calls are TRBV9 and TRBJ1-1, with D hard to call. The germline V gene has CDR1 SGDLS and CDR2 YYNGEE. Trimming shortened V by 7 bases and J by 3 bases, and 13 bases separated the two germline ends. The CDR3 spans 13 residues.

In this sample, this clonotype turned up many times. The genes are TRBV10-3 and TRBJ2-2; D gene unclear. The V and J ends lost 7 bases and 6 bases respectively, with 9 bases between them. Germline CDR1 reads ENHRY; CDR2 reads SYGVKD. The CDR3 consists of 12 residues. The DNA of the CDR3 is TGTGCCATCAACGCAGGCCCCGGGGAGCTGTTTTTT. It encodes CAINAGPGELFF.

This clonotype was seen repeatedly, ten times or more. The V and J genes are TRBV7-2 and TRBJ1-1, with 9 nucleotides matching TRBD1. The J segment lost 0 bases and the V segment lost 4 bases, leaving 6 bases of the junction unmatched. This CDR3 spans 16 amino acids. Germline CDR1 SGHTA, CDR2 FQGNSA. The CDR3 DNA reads TGTGCCAGCAGCTCCCGACAGGGGGGGATGAACACTGAAGCTTTCTTT. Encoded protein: CASSSRQGGMNTEAFF. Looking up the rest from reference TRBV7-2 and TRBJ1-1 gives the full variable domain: GAGVSQSPSNKVTEKGKDVELRCDPISGHTALYWYRQSLGQGLEFLIYFQGNSAPDKSGLPSDRFSAERTGGSVSTLTIQRTQQEDSAVYLCASSSRQGGMNTEAFFGQGTRLTVV.

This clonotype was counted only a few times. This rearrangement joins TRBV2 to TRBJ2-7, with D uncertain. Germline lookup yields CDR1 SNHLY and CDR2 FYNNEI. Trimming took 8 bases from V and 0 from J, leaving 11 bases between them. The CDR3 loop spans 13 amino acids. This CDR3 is CASSPPDSYEQYF. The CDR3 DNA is TGTGCCAGCTCACCACCGGACTCCTACGAGCAGTACTTC.

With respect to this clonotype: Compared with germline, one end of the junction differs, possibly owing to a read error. CDR3 amino acids: CASTEGARAEAF. Here the CDR3 DNA reads TGTGCCAGCACCGAGGGGGCGCGGGCTGAAGCTTTC. The gene calls are TRBV14 and TRBJ2-6, with 7 nucleotides matching TRBD1. The CDR3 spans 12 residues. Germline CDR1 SGHDN, CDR2 FVKESK.

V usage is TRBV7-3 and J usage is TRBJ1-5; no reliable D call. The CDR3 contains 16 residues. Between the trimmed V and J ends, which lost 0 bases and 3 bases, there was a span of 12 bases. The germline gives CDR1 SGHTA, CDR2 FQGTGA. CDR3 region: CASSLTNSGLNQPQHF. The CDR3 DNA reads TGTGCCAGCAGCTTAACGAACAGTGGCCTCAATCAGCCCCAGCATTTT. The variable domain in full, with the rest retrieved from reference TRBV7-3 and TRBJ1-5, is GAGVSQTPSNKVTEKGKYVELRCDPISGHTALYWYRQSLGQGPEFLIYFQGTGAADDSGLPNDRFFAVRPEGSVSTLKIQRTERGDSAVYLCASSLTNSGLNQPQHFGDGTRLSIL.

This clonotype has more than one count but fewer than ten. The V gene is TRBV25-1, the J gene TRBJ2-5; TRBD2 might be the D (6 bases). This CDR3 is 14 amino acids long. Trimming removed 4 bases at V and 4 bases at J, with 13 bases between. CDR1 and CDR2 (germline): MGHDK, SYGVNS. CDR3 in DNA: TGTGCCAGCAGTGCTACTAGCTCGGTAGAGACCCAGTACTTC. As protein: CASSATSSVETQYF.

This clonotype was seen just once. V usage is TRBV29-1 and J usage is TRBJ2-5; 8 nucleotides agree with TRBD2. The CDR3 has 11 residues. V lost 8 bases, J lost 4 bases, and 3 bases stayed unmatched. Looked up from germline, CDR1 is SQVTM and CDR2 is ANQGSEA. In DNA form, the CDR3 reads TGCAGCTTGCTAGCGGGAGAGACCCAGTACTTC. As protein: CSLLAGETQYF.

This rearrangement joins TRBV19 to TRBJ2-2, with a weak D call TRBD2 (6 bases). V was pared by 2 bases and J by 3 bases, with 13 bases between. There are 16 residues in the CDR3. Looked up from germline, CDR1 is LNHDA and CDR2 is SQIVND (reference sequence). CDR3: CASSIYWGTYTGELFF. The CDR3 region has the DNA TGTGCCAGTAGTATATATTGGGGGACTTACACCGGGGAGCTGTTTTTT.